A single sample is the source of the 22 T cell receptor beta chains below, sequenced in a study of a mutant IDH1 vaccine in newly diagnosed glioma. The time point here: week 23, last vaccination. The content of each vaccine dose was 300 ug of mutant IDH1 20-mer peptide, and topical imiquimod accompanied it. Sequencing was performed with immunoSEQ multiplex PCR; in TCRdb, only in-frame clones are kept and a portion is missing. This table holds 10,000 to 11,000 clones, 70% to 90% found once. What these receptors recognize is not known. The sample was PBMCs, taken from a glioma patient whose treatment included an IDH1 peptide vaccine. Every receptor here comes from a woman in her 40s with glioma. Some clones in this sample may be carry-over from other donors' samples.

This chain connects TRBV27 to TRBJ2-5, with D tentatively TRBD1 (5 bases). Trimming took off 3 bases at V and 5 bases at J, with 19 bases between the two ends. CDR3 size: 16 residues. The germline V gene has CDR1 MNHEY and CDR2 SMNVEV (reference sequence). The CDR3 nucleotides read TGTGCCAGCAGTTTGATCCAGGGCTCTAACCCTGAGACCCAGTACTTC. This gives the protein CASSLIQGSNPETQYF.

The sample holds a few counts of this clone. V usage is TRBV11-2 and J usage is TRBJ2-7; TRBD1 is a possible D gene (5 bases). This CDR3 contains 13 residues. Germline-derived CDR1 and CDR2 are SGHAT and FQNNGV. V lost 5 bases and J lost 2, with 10 bases in between. The CDR3 nucleotides read TGTGCCAGCAGCCCGCCGGACACCTACGAGCAGTACTTC. It is translated as CASSPPDTYEQYF.

This chain joins TRBV7-2 and TRBJ2-3; D may be TRBD2 (5 bases). There are 18 residues in the CDR3. Germline lookup yields CDR1 SGHTA and CDR2 FQGNSA. V lost 5 bases, J lost 2 bases, and 23 bases lay in between. CDR3 loop: CASSADWAGPLSTDTQYF. CDR3 in DNA: TGTGCCAGCAGCGCCGACTGGGCGGGCCCTCTTTCCACAGATACGCAGTATTTT.

CDR3 bases: TGTGCCAGCAGCTTAGAAGCGGGTACCTACGAGCAGTACTTC. Its translation is CASSLEAGTYEQYF. This chain links TRBV7-8 with TRBJ2-7, with a tentative D call TRBD2 (6 bases). Trimming shortened V by 1 base and J by 2 bases, and 9 bases separated the two germline ends. CDR1 SGHVS and CDR2 FQNEAQ come from the germline V gene. This CDR3 region has 14 residues.

The V and J genes are TRBV4-1 and TRBJ1-5; the D gene is possibly TRBD1 (5 bases). Per the germline V gene, CDR1 is MGHRA and CDR2 is YSYEKL. CDR3 size: 14 residues. Trimming took 4 bases from V and 7 from J, leaving 14 bases between them. The CDR3 DNA follows: TGCGCCAGCAGCCCCAGGTGGGGCGACCAGCCCCAGCATTTT. It yields the protein CASSPRWGDQPQHF.

This chain joins TRBV7-2 and TRBJ2-3, with D hard to call. This CDR3 is 15 amino acids long. Germline V CDR1 and CDR2: SGHTA, FQGNSA. V was clipped by 5 bases and J by 1 base, with 13 bases between them. The CDR3, as DNA: TGTGCCAGCAGCGCCTGGGTCGGCCGCACAGATACGCAGTATTTT. It is translated as CASSAWVGRTDTQYF.

The chain has TRBV7-9 and TRBJ2-7, with 8 nucleotides matching TRBD1. The CDR3 runs 15 residues. Trimming cost V 2 bases and J 0 bases; bases outside gene matches: 3. Germline CDR1 and CDR2: SEHNR and FQNEAQ (reference sequence). CDR3 nucleotides: TGTGCCAGCAGCTTATTAACAGGGGGCTCCTACGAGCAGTACTTC. Translated: CASSLLTGGSYEQYF.

CDR3 residues: CASIPESSNTGELFF. In nucleotides, the CDR3 is TGTGCCAGCATCCCCGAGTCGAGTAACACCGGGGAGCTGTTTTTT. The chain links TRBV6-5 to TRBJ2-2; no clear D. Trimming took 7 bases from V and 2 from J, leaving 14 bases between them. The CDR3 consists of 15 residues. CDR1 is MNHEY, CDR2 SVGAGI, per germline.

The chain links TRBV27 to TRBJ1-6; no clear D. The CDR3 extends over 14 amino acids. Germline assignment: CDR1 MNHEY and CDR2 SMNVEV (reference sequence). V was trimmed by 3 bases and J by 8 bases, leaving 11 bases between them. The DNA for the CDR3 is TGTGCCAGCAGTTTTTTCCGTTCAGATTCACCCCTCCACTTT. This gives the protein CASSFFRSDSPLHF.

This chain's CDR3 is CASSPETRGDGYTF. CDR3 in DNA: TGTGCCAGCTCACCTGAGACGAGGGGAGATGGCTACACCTTC. This rearrangement joins TRBV18 to TRBJ1-2, with D possibly TRBD1 on 5 matching bases. This CDR3 is built from 14 residues. Trimming cost V 3 bases and J 6 bases, with 14 bases left between them. Germline assignment: CDR1 KGHSH and CDR2 LQKENI.

The chain recombines TRBV5-4 with TRBJ2-7, with 10 nucleotides matching TRBD1. J gave up 4 bases and V 3 bases, and 7 bases lay outside the gene matches. Germline assignment: CDR1 SGHNT and CDR2 YYREEE (reference sequence). This CDR3 has 15 amino acids. The CDR3 nucleotides are TGTGCCAGCAGCTCAGGGGACAGGGGTACTTACGAGCAGTACTTC. Its protein product is CASSSGDRGTYEQYF.

The V and J genes are TRBV7-8 and TRBJ1-2; 12 bases match TRBD1. In germline, CDR1 is SGHVS, CDR2 FQNEAQ. The CDR3 extends over 14 amino acids. The V and J ends lost 5 bases and 8 bases, in that order; junction bases with no gene match: 6. The CDR3: CASSPGTGGLGYTF. The CDR3 DNA sequence: TGTGCCAGCAGCCCCGGGACAGGGGGCTTGGGCTACACCTTC.

The chain carries TRBV28 and TRBJ2-7, with 10 bases matching TRBD1. The V segment lost 7 bases and the J segment 2 bases; nucleotides outside the gene matches: 8. Germline loops: CDR1 MDHEN, CDR2 SYDVKM. The CDR3 is 15 amino acids. CDR3 sequence: CASTMTGGAPYEQYF. In DNA, the CDR3 is TGTGCCAGCACCATGACAGGGGGCGCCCCCTACGAGCAGTACTTC.

This chain links TRBV6-1 with TRBJ2-3; TRBD2 matches 8 bases. There are 16 residues in the CDR3. Germline-derived CDR1 and CDR2 are MNHNS and SASEGT. The junction had 7 bases not matched to a gene; V was cut back by 2 bases and J by 3 bases. The CDR3 nucleotides read TGTGCCAGCAGTGAACCCCGGACTAGCTCGACAGATACGCAGTATTTT. Encoded protein: CASSEPRTSSTDTQYF.

This clone showed up just a few times. At the DNA level, this CDR3 is encoded by other sequences in the same sample as well. CDR3 in DNA: TGCAGCGTTGACGGGGGTGGCGACAATGAGCAGTTCTTC. Translated: CSVDGGGDNEQFF. The chain uses TRBV29-1 and TRBJ2-1, with a possible D match to TRBD2 (6 bases). Germline CDR1 reads SQVTM; CDR2 reads ANQGSEA. There are 13 residues in the CDR3. V was cut by 3 bases and J by 5 bases, with 11 bases left in between.

This chain links TRBV5-4 with TRBJ1-1; D uncertain. The CDR3 runs to 13 residues. V was clipped by 2 bases and J by 1 base, with 6 bases between them. Germline V CDR1 and CDR2: SGHNT, YYREEE (reference sequence). The CDR3: CASSLGRNTEAFF. The CDR3 bases are TGTGCCAGCAGCTTAGGGCGGAACACTGAAGCTTTCTTT.

In DNA form, the CDR3 reads TGTGCCAGCAGCCAGCGAACGGGACGGTATAGCAATCAGCCCCAGCATTTT. Amino acid sequence: CASSQRTGRYSNQPQHF. V is TRBV14 and J is TRBJ1-5, with TRBD1 as a possible D gene (5 bases). CDR1 SGHDN and CDR2 FVKESK come from the germline V gene. V gave up 3 bases and J gave up 0 bases, with 15 bases separating them. This CDR3 comprises 17 residues.

This chain connects TRBV7-9 to TRBJ2-6, with D perhaps matching TRBD1 or TRBD2 (5 bases each). The V gene's germline CDR1 is SEHNR and CDR2 FQNEAQ (reference sequence). V was cut by 5 bases and J by 4 bases, with 18 bases left in between. The CDR3 totals 17 residues. This chain's CDR3 is CASSLGLEGRGANVLTF. For the CDR3, the DNA is TGTGCCAGCAGCCTAGGACTTGAGGGGCGAGGGGCCAACGTCCTGACTTTC.

This clone was observed a handful of times. The CDR3 bases are TGTGCCAGCAGTTTCGCCTACGAGCAGTACTTC. It is translated as CASSFAYEQYF. The gene calls are TRBV7-2 and TRBJ2-7; no firm D call. The germline V and J ends were trimmed by 6 bases and 2 bases, with 5 bases remaining between them. Germline V gene data show CDR1 as SGHTA and CDR2 as FQGNSA. CDR3 length: 11 residues.

The chain uses TRBV9 and TRBJ2-3; 12 nucleotides line up with TRBD2. Germline trimming cut 3 bases from V and 1 base from J; bases unmatched to any gene: 3. CDR1 SGDLS and CDR2 YYNGEE come from the germline V gene. The CDR3 is 16 residues long. The CDR3 DNA reads as TGTGCCAGCAGCGGGGGGACTAGCGGGCGCACAGATACGCAGTATTTT. Translated: CASSGGTSGRTDTQYF.

This clone ranks as large. The genes are TRBV9 and TRBJ1-3, with D hard to call. V lost 0 bases and J 8 bases, leaving 9 bases between the germline ends. CDR1 is SGDLS and CDR2 is YYNGEE in the germline V gene. This CDR3 is built from 13 residues. Here the CDR3 DNA reads TGTGCCAGCAGCGTAGAATACCTGGACACCATATATTTT. It yields the protein CASSVEYLDTIYF.

The rearrangement joins TRBV7-9 to TRBJ2-7; TRBD2 matches 10 bases. Trimming removed 11 bases from V and 7 bases from J; junction bases left unmatched: 14. Germline values: CDR1 SEHNR, CDR2 FQNEAQ (reference sequence). The CDR3 consists of 14 residues. CDR3 bases: TGTGCCGGGGTACTCTCTAGCGGGAGTGGAGAGCAGTACTTC. It is translated as CAGVLSSGSGEQYF.